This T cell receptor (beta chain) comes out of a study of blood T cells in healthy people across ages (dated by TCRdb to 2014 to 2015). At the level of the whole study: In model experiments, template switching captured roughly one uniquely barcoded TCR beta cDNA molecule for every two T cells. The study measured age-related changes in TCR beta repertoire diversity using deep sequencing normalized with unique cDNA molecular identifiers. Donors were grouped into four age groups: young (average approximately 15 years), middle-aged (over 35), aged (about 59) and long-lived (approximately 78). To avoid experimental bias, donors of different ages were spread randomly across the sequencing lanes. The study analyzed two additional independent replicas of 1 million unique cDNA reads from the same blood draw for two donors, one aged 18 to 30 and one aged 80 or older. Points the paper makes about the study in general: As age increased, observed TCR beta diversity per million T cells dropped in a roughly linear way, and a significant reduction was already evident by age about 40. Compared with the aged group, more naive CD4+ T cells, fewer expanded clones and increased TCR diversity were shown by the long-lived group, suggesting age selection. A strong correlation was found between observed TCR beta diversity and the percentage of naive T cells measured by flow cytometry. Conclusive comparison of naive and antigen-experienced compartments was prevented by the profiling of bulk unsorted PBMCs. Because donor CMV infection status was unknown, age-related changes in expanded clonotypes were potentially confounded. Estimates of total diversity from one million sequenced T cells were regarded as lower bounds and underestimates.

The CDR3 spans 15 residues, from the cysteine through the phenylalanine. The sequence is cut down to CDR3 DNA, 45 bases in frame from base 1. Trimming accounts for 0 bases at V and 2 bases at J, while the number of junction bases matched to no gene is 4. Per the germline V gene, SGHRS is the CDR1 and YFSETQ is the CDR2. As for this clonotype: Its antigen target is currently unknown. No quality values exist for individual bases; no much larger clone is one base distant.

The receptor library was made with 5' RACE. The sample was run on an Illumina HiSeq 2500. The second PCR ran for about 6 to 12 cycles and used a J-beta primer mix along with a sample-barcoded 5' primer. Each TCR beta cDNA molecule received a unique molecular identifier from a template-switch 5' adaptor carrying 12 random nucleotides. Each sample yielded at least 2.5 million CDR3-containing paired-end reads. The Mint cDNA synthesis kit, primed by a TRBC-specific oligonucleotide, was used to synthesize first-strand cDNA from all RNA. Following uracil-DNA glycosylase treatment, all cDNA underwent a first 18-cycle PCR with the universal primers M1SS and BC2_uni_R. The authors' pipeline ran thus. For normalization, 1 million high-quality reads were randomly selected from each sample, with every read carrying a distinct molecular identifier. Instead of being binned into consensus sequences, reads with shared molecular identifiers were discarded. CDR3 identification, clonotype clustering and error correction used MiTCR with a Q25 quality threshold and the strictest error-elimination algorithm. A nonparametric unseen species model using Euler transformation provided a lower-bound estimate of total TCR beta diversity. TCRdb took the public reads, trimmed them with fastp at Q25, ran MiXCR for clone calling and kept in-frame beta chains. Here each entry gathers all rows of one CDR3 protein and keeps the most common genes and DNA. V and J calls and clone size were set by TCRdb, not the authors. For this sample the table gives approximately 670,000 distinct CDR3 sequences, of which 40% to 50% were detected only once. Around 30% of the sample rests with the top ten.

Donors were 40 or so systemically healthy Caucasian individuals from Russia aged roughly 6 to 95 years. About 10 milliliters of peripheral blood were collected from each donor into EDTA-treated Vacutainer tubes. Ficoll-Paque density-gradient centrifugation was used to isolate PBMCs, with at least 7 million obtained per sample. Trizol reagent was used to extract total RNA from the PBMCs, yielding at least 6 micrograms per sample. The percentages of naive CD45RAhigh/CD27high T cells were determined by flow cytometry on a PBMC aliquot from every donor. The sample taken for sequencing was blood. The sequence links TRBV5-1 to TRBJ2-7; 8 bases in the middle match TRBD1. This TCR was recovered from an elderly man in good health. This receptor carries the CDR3 CASSLDRGITYEQYF. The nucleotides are TGCGCCAGCAGCTTGGACAGGGGGATTACCTACGAGCAGTACTTC.